Sequencing of this T cell receptor (beta chain) was carried out in a study of cytomegalovirus exposure and HLA in healthy donors. The CDR3 covers 13 residues. Germline loops: CDR1 MGHDK, CDR2 SYGVNS. V was pared by 6 bases and J by 2 bases, with 9 bases between. This clone has a single count. The PCR employed 60 Vbeta primers together with 13 Jbeta primers. Method: immunoSEQ multiplex PCR; TCRdb's copy keeps in-frame clones and lacks some. The sample contains roughly 120,000 clones, under 80% of which appear only once. The sample was PBMCs. The chain links TRBV25-1 to TRBJ2-3, with D possibly TRBD1 on 5 matching bases. This sequence originates from a woman aged 55-75 years in good health and CMV-seropositive. The CDR3 nucleotides are TGTGCCAGCAGCAGGGTAGACACAGATACGCAGTATTTT. Translated: CASSRVDTDTQYF.